The 3 T cell receptor beta chains in this list originate from one sample, sequenced in a study of cytomegalovirus exposure and HLA in healthy donors. Researchers ran the PCR with 60 Vbeta and 13 Jbeta primers. TCRdb keeps only in-frame clones here, not all; method: immunoSEQ multiplex PCR. The sample has around 150,000 clones, 80% to 90% seen once. Sequenced input: PBMCs. The receptors here all came from a woman aged 25 to 45 in good health and CMV-seropositive.

The V and J genes are TRBV9 and TRBJ1-6; 9 nucleotides match TRBD1. V gave up 4 bases and J gave up 9 bases; unmatched junction bases: 14. Germline CDR1 SGDLS, CDR2 YYNGEE. The CDR3 has 17 residues. The CDR3: CASSPRAQDRGFSPLHF. Written as DNA, the CDR3 is TGTGCCAGCAGCCCCCGCGCTCAGGACAGGGGCTTTTCACCCCTCCACTTT.

On this clone: This same CDR3 is encoded by further DNA sequences in the sample. The chain has TRBV4-2 and TRBJ2-5, with D tentatively TRBD2 (7 bases). Gene TRBJ2-7 matches the end of the DNA better, so the J call may be wrong. This CDR3 has 14 residues. Germline CDR1 LGHNA, CDR2 YNFKEQ. In nucleotides, the CDR3 is TGTGCCAGCAGCCAAGGCGGGGGCGGGTACGAGCAGTACTTC. Translated: CASSQGGGGYEQYF.

CDR3 in DNA: TGTGCCAGCAGTTGGAGGGGAGGGCCAAACGAGCAGTACTTC. Its protein is CASSWRGGPNEQYF. V and J are TRBV6-6 and TRBJ2-7; TRBD2 matches at 7 bases. The germline V gene encodes CDR1 MNHNY and CDR2 SVGAGI (reference sequence). V lost 4 bases and J lost 5; bases outside the gene matches: 8. This CDR3 contains 14 residues.